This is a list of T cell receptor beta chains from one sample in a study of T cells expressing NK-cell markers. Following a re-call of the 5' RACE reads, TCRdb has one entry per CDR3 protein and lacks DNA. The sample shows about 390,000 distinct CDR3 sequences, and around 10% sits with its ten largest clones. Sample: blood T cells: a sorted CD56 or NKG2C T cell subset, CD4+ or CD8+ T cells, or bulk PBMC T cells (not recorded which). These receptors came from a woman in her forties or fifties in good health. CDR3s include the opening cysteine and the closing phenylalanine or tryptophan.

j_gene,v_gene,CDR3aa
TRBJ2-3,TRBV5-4,CASSPGWADTQYF
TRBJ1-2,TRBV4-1,CASSRNRGPDYGYTF
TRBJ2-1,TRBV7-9,CASTPTSHPNNEQFF
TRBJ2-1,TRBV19,CASSTRQGLYNEQFF
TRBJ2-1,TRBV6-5,CASSPSSGFYNEQFF
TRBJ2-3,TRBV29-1,CSAAPLEDTQYF
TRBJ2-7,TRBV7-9,CASSFGGGAGRMSGEQYF
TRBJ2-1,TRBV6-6,CASVGIENEQFF
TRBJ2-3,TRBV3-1,CASSQARGTDTQYF
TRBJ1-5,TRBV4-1,CASSQDRGPGNQPQHF
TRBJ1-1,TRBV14,CASSPFGFWADTEAFF
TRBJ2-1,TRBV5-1,CASRPIGTSAPRDNEQFF
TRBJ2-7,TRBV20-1,CSANGLGGEQYF
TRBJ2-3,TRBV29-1,CSVHGQGAVGTDTQYF
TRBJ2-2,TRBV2,CASRGLAANTGELFF
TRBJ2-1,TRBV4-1,CASSQEAGRAGEQFF
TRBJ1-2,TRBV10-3,CAIRGTGAGYGYTF
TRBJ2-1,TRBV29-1,CSVAQASGSYNEQFF
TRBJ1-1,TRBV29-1,CSVEGPGNTEAFF
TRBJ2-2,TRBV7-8,CASSPIGGNTGELFF
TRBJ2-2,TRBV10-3,CAISKQNTNTGELFF
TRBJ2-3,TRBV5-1,CASSLFSGSTDTQYF
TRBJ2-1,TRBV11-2,CASSLRHALSYNEQFF
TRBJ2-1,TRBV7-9,CASLWRDGYNEQFF
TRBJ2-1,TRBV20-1,CSARKMGGRVRNSYNEQFF
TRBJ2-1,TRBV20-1,CSARGWRELEQFF
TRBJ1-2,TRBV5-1,CASSHGQGGGGGYTF
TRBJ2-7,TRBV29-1,CSVETSDRGPYEQYF
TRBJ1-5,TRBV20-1,CSASSGESQPQHF
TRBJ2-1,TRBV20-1,CSARDGTSGKQFF
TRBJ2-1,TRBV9,CASSDQGLSSYNEQFF
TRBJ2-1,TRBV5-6,CASSLGGNLYNEQFF
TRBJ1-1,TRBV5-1,CASSLSDRNTNTEAFF
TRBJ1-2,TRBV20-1,CSATSNYGYTF
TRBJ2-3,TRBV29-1,CSVTILAGGPTDTQYF
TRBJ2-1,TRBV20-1,CSASWLASSYNEQFF
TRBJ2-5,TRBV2,CASGGLAGIQETQYF
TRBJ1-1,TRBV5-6,CASSRTDRTTEAFF
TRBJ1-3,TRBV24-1,CATSDVGNTIYF
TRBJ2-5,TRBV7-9,CASSPQGLRETQYF
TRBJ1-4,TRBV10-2,CDISETLDTINEKLFF
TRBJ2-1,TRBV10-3,CATGLAGPTNEQFF
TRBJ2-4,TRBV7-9,CASSLPPGTGLGSIQYF
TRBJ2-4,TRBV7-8,CASSAGTALKNIQYF
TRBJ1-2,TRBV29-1,CSVDVGGGLRGYTF
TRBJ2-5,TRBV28,CASSSGDSQETQYF
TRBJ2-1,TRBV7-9,CASSLTPGLSYNEQFF
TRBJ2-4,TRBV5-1,CASSLGGRADFSKNIQYF
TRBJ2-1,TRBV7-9,CASSSTGRGLEQFF
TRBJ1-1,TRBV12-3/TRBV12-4,CASSQSTGIGTEAFF